The following is a T cell receptor (beta chain) sequence with its context. The data were taken from a study of blood T cells in healthy people across ages. V shed 7 bases and J 10 bases; nucleotides not matched to a gene: 14. CDR1 is SGHTA, CDR2 FQGNSA, per germline. This CDR3 is built from 15 residues. Each donor gave roughly 9.2 milliliters of peripheral blood. Extraction yielded at least 5 micrograms of total RNA per sample. A second PCR, run for roughly 7 to 12 cycles, used a sample-barcoded 5' primer plus a J-beta primer mix. CDR3-containing paired-end reads numbered at least 2.5 million in each sample. TCRdb recomputed calls from the 5' RACE reads with MiXCR, one row per CDR3 protein. This table holds about 750,000 distinct CDR3 sequences, around half found once.

Input material: blood. The J gene is TRBJ2-1, the V gene TRBV7-2; 9 bases agree with TRBD2. This TCR derives from a man aged 80 or over in good health. CDR3 loop: CASTIGTSPSEEQFF. In DNA, the CDR3 is TGTGCCAGCACCATCGGGACTAGCCCATCGGAAGAGCAGTTCTTC.